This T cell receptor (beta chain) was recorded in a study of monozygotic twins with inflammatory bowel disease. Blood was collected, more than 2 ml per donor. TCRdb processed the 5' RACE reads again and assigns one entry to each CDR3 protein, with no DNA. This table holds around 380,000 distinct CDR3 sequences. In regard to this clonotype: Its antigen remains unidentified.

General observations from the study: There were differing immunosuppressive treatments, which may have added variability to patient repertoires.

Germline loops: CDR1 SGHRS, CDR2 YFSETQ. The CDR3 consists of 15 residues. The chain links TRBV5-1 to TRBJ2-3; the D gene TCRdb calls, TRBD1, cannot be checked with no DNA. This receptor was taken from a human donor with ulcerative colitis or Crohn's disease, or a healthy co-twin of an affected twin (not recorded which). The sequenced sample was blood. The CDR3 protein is CASRAYGTPVDTQYF.